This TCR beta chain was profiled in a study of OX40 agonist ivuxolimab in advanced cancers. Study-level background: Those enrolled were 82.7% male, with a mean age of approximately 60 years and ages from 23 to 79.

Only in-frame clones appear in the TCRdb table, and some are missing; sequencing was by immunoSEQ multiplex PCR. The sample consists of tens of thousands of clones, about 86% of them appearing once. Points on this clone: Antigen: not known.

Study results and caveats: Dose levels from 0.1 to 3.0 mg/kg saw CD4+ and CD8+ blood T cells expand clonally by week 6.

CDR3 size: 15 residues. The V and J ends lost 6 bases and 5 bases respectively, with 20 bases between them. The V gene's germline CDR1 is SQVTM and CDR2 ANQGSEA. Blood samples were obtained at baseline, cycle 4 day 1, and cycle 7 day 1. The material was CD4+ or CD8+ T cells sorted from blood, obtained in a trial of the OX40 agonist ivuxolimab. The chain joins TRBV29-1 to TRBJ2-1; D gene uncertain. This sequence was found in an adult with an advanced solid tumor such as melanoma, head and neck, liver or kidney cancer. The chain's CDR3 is CSVRVDYYGDNEQFF. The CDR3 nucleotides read TGCAGCGTACGGGTAGATTATTATGGGGACAATGAGCAGTTCTTC.